This record looks at one T cell receptor beta chain sequence and its context. Its antigen is unknown. TCRdb's copy holds only in-frame clones and misses some; the assay was immunoSEQ multiplex PCR. The table has over 75,000 clones, 80% to 90% seen once. V was clipped by 4 bases and J by 2 bases, with 13 bases between them. The CDR3 loop spans 15 amino acids. CDR1 is SEHNR and CDR2 is FQNEAQ in the germline V gene (reference sequence). This sample stems from a study of T cell responses to AZD1222 COVID-19 vaccine. Findings and limits, study-wide: Spike was spanned by vaccine-associated CD4 TCRs, which were dominant at 160-218 and 743-854. It was only five to seven AZD1222 recipients who were seropositive at baseline.

The TCR sequence derives from an adult who received the AZD1222 COVID-19 vaccine. The chain couples TRBV7-9 to TRBJ2-3; D ambiguous. The input for sequencing was peripheral blood, taken 28 days after the second AZD1222 dose. The DNA of the CDR3 is TGTGCCAGCAGCTCTCCGGCCGGCTTCACAGATACGCAGTATTTT. Residues: CASSSPAGFTDTQYF. The whole variable domain, remainder taken from reference TRBV7-9 and TRBJ2-3, is DTGVSQNPRHKITKRGQNVTFRCDPISEHNRLYWYRQTLGQGPEFLTYFQNEAQLEKSRLLSDRFSAERPKGSFSTLEIQRTEQGDSAMYLCASSSPAGFTDTQYFGPGTRLTVL.